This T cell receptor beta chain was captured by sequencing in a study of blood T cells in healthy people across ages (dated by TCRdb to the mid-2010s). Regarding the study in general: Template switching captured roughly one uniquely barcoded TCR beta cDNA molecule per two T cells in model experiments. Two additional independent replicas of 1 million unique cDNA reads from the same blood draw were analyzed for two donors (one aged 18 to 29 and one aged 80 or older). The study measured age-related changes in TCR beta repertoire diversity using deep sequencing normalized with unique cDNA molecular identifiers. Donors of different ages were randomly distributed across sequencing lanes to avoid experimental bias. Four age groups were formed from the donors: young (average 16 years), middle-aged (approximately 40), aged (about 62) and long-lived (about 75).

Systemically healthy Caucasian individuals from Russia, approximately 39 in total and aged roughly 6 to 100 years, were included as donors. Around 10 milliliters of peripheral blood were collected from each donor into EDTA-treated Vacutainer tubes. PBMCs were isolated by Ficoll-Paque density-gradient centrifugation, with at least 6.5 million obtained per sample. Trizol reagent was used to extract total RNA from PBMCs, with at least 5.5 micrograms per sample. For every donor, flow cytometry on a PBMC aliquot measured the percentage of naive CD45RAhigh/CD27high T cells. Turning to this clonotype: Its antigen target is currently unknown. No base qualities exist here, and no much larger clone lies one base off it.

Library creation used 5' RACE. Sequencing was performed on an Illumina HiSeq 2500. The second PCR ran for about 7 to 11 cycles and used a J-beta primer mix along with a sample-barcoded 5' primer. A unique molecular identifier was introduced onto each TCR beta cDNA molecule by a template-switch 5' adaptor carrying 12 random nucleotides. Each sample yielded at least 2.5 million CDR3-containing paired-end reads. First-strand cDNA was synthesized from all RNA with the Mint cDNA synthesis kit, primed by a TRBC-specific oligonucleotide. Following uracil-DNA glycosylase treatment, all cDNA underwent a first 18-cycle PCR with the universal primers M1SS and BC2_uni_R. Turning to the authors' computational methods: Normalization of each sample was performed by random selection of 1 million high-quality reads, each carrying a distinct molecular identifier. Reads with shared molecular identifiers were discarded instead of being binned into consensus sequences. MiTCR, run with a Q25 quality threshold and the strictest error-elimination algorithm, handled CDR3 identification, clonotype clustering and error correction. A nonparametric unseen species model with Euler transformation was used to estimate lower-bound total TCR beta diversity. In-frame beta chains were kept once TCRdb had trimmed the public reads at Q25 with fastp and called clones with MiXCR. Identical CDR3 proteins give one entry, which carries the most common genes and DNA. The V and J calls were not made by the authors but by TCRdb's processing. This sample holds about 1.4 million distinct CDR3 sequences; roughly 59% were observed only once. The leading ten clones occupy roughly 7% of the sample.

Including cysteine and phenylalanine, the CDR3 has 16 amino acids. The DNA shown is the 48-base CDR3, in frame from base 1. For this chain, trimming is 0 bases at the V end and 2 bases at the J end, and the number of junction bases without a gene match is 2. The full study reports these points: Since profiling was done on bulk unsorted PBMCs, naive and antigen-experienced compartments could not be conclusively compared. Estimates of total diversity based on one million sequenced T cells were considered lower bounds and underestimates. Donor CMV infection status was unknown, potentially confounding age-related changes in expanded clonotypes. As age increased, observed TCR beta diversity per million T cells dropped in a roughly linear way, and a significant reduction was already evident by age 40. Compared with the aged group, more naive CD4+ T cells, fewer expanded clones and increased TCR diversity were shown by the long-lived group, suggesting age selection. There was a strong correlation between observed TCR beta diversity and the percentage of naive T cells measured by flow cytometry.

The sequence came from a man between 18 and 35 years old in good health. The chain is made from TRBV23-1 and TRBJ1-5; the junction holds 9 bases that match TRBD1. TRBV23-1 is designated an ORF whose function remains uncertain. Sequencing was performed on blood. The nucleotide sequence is TGCGCCAGCAGTCAATCGACAGGGGGTCGCAATCAGCCCCAGCATTTT. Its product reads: CASSQSTGGRNQPQHF.